These T cell receptor beta chains were read from a single sample in a study of OX40 agonist ivuxolimab in advanced cancers. Profiling relied on immunoSEQ multiplex PCR, and the TCRdb table lists in-frame clones only, not all of them. The sample has about 73,000 clones; 92% are singletons. Sequenced material: CD4+ or CD8+ T cells sorted from blood, taken in a trial of the OX40 agonist ivuxolimab. The receptor set was obtained from an adult with an advanced solid tumor such as melanoma, head and neck, liver or kidney cancer. CDR3s include the opening cysteine and the closing phenylalanine or tryptophan. Each record gives: V gene, CDR3 protein.

v_gene: TRBV7-3; CDR3aa: CASSLAGTGGGYGYTF
v_gene: TRBV10-3; CDR3aa: CAISFTGLGNEQFF
v_gene: TRBV21-1; CDR3aa: CASSEEGADQPQHF
v_gene: TRBV10-3; CDR3aa: CAISGGYSGANTGELFF
v_gene: TRBV27; CDR3aa: CASSFRAVVPAVADIQYF
v_gene: TRBV19; CDR3aa: CASTSGRRNEQFF
v_gene: TRBV27; CDR3aa: CASRTGTGGYTF
v_gene: TRBV4-2; CDR3aa: CASSQTSGGAYEQYF
v_gene: TRBV4-2; CDR3aa: CASSQPGLAGGPYNEQFF
v_gene: TRBV10-2; CDR3aa: CASSPDPGTHTQYF
v_gene: TRBV6-1; CDR3aa: CASPGGVPDTQYF
v_gene: TRBV18; CDR3aa: CASSPEGPNEQFF
v_gene: TRBV6-6; CDR3aa: CASSLYSDTQYF
v_gene: TRBV13; CDR3aa: CASSLAGWDRGIQQGYTF
v_gene: TRBV9; CDR3aa: CASSAGGAVADTQYF
v_gene: TRBV4-2; CDR3aa: CASSQGRGGYNEQFF